These T cell receptor beta chains were read from a single sample in a study of T cell responses to AZD1222 COVID-19 vaccine. TCRdb keeps only in-frame clones here, not all; method: immunoSEQ multiplex PCR. This sample has 90,000 to 100,000 clones; roughly 91% occur once, and the top ten carry less than 4%. Specimen: peripheral blood, collected on day 0 of AZD1222 vaccination. The receptors were sampled from an adult in good health. The conserved cysteine and the conserved F or W are not part of the CDR3 here. Only part of the rows carry a size: once, few, many, or a class if the clone is expanded.

v_gene	j_gene	abundance	CDR3aa
TRBV14	TRBJ1-2	once	ASSQEGNYGYT
TRBV18	TRBJ2-3	-	ASSPGAGLSTDTQY
TRBV19	TRBJ1-6	-	ASSIVGQGPLDNSPLH
TRBV19	TRBJ2-7	-	ASSRDSKTYEQY
TRBV2	TRBJ2-2	-	ASRGVGNTGELF
TRBV7-9	TRBJ2-3	-	ANEIGGTGGADTQY
TRBV19	TRBJ1-1	-	ASSQVGAYTEAF
TRBV10-1	TRBJ2-2	-	ASRPGLASGELF
TRBV7-9	TRBJ2-5	-	ASSSHRLAETQY
TRBV6-6	TRBJ1-4	-	ASSYVREKLF
TRBV6-2/TRBV6-3	TRBJ2-3	-	ASSYNKGQGVHTQY
TRBV4-2	TRBJ1-4	-	ASSQGAGNEKLF
TRBV6-5	TRBJ2-2	-	TGGVGGELF
TRBV9	TRBJ2-1	-	ASSPGLANHEQF
TRBV29-1	TRBJ1-2	-	SVGGQHYGYT
TRBV9	TRBJ2-1	once	ASSGADNEQF